These T cell receptor beta chains were read from a single sample in a study of T cells in Graves' hyperthyroidism and ophthalmopathy. TCRdb used MiXCR to reprocess the multiplex PCR reads, holding one entry per CDR3 protein. The profile shows roughly 700,000 distinct CDR3 sequences, roughly a third of them singletons. The source material was blood. The receptors here all came from a woman in her thirties or forties with Graves' hyperthyroidism. Each CDR3 is given with its conserved first and last residue. The order of the fields is V gene, J gene, CDR3 protein.

TRBV29-1	TRBJ2-7	CSVDRGTEQHF
TRBV10-3	TRBJ2-5	CAISSEGTGKETQYF
TRBV6-2/TRBV6-3	TRBJ1-2	CASSYTTGGDGYTF
TRBV10-3	TRBJ2-7	CASRSGLLQGYEQYF
TRBV15	TRBJ2-2	CATSRDRTGELFF
TRBV5-4	TRBJ1-1	CASSSYKGQNTEAFF
TRBV20-1	TRBJ1-5	CSARRPDNSNQPQHF
TRBV3-1	TRBJ1-5	CASSQDTGGQPQHF
TRBV29-1	TRBJ2-3	CSADARPMQYF
TRBV20-1	TRBJ2-5	CSARDRTGRETQYF
TRBV29-1	TRBJ1-2	CSGREGVGYTF
TRBV7-9	TRBJ2-7	CASVEGPQIHEQYF
TRBV12-3/TRBV12-4	TRBJ1-2	CASTDGGPPNYGYTF
TRBV4-1	TRBJ2-7	CASSQVWRGGSYEQYF
TRBV4-2	TRBJ1-1	CASSPRAPQGEAFF
TRBV3-1	TRBJ1-4	CASSQVKEKLFF
TRBV28	TRBJ1-1	CASTETHGTGTFF
TRBV3-1	TRBJ2-7	CASSQDNYEQYF
TRBV5-4	TRBJ1-1	CASSQRSNTEAFF
TRBV4-3	TRBJ1-6	CASSQTDRGLNNSPLHF
TRBV6-5	TRBJ1-5	CASSYRQAKTPQHF
TRBV12-5	TRBJ1-1	CASGLVPESTEAFF
TRBV4-1	TRBJ1-2	CASSQGVVGRGGYGYTF
TRBV5-1	TRBJ2-5	CASSPALGGAETQYF
TRBV30	TRBJ1-2	CAWRGRDRGYTF
TRBV13	TRBJ1-6	CASSSEGASRPLHF
TRBV19	TRBJ1-5	CASSNQVDSNQPQHF
TRBV11-2	TRBJ1-3	CASSHRAYTIYF
TRBV20-1	TRBJ1-2	CSARRPGKYRGYTF
TRBV4-1	TRBJ2-5	CASSQVPSGGPQETQYF
TRBV10-3	TRBJ1-1	CATISRQNTEAFF
TRBV7-9	TRBJ2-7	CASSFTRAYEQYF
TRBV10-2	TRBJ1-2	CASNSGQGSSGYTF
TRBV7-9	TRBJ1-2	CASSQEGVF
TRBV10-2	TRBJ2-7	CASRAGDIPYEQYF
TRBV19	TRBJ2-7	CASSRTREAAEQYF
TRBV20-1	TRBJ2-3	CSAKEIGPDTQYF
TRBV7-9	TRBJ2-5	CASPTRGQETQYF
TRBV19	TRBJ1-5	CASSIRADPSNQPQHF
TRBV20-1	TRBJ2-1	CSASHRTGYNEQFF
TRBV20-1	TRBJ2-7	CSAGTDPLREQYF
TRBV7-2	TRBJ2-5	CASSEGTQETQYF
TRBV5-1	TRBJ1-2	CASSRWLVRGYTF
TRBV12-3/TRBV12-4	TRBJ1-5	CASKGARRQPQHF
TRBV5-6	TRBJ1-4	CASSPTGPWEKLLF
TRBV20-1	TRBJ1-2	CSARDPAGGLSDGYTF
TRBV7-9	TRBJ1-1	CASSFNSPRWGARTEAFF
TRBV2	TRBJ2-3	CASRGLANTDTQYF
TRBV25-1	TRBJ2-5	CASSELGGLAGSKETQYF
TRBV7-2	TRBJ1-6	CASSLNSPLHF
TRBV29-1	TRBJ2-3	CSVVGGGGSADTQYF
TRBV3-1	TRBJ2-7	CASSQKGAGTQNYF
TRBV5-1	TRBJ2-2	CASIVQGLELFF
TRBV6-5	TRBJ1-1	CASNKEANTEAFF
TRBV4-1	TRBJ1-5	CASSRFWVSNQPQHF
TRBV7-9	TRBJ2-7	CASTPTKGPTYEQYF
TRBV6-5	TRBJ1-2	CASLGGGYGYTF
TRBV7-2	TRBJ1-1	CASSGWDSTEAFF
TRBV6-1	TRBJ2-5	CASAGRTVQETQYF
TRBV6-5	TRBJ1-1	CASRAIRQGGAGTEAFF